These 5 T cell receptor beta chains were sequenced from one sample in a study of cytomegalovirus exposure and HLA in healthy donors. With 60 Vbeta and 13 Jbeta primers, the PCR was carried out. Clones were read by immunoSEQ multiplex PCR, and TCRdb kept only the in-frame ones, dropping some. The sample comprises about 98,000 clones, approximately 64% of which are singletons, and around 4.8% rests with the top ten. Sequences were obtained from PBMCs. The receptor source for this set is a human donor in good health.

The rearrangement links TRBV4-1 to TRBJ2-1, with D possibly matching TRBD1 (6 bases). This CDR3 spans 16 amino acids. V gave up 0 bases and J gave up 0 bases, with 9 bases separating them. Germline CDR1 MGHRA, CDR2 YSYEKL. The CDR3 DNA follows: TGCGCCAGCAGCCAAGAGACAGGCGTCTCCTACAATGAGCAGTTCTTC. Translating gives CASSQETGVSYNEQFF.

This chain connects TRBV7-2 to TRBJ2-7; 8 bases map to TRBD1. The CDR3 loop spans 15 amino acids. Germline CDR1 reads SGHTA; CDR2 reads FQGNSA. The V segment lost 2 bases and the J segment 6 bases; nucleotides outside the gene matches: 9. The CDR3 sequence: CASSLFSGQDSEQYF. For the CDR3, the DNA is TGTGCCAGCAGCTTATTCTCGGGACAGGACTCCGAGCAGTACTTC.

This clone appeared a single time. The chain uses TRBV4-2 and TRBJ2-3, with D perhaps matching TRBD2 (6 bases). The CDR3 runs 17 residues. Germline CDR1 is LGHNA and CDR2 is YNFKEQ. The V gene lost 0 bases and the J gene lost 2 bases, with 15 bases spanning the gap. The CDR3 coding sequence is TGTGCCAGCAGCCAAGATCAGTTCCCTAGCGACACAGATACGCAGTATTTT. Its translation is CASSQDQFPSDTDTQYF.

The sample holds a few counts of this clone. V is TRBV7-7 and J is TRBJ2-7; D uncertain. Germline CDR1 SSHAT, CDR2 FNYEAQ (reference sequence). V was pared by 5 bases and J by 5 bases, with 13 bases between. CDR3 length equals 13 residues. In DNA, the CDR3 is TGTGCCAGCAGCCCGACTGGTTATGACGAGCAGTACTTC. Translating it yields CASSPTGYDEQYF.

V gene TRBV6-5 combines with J gene TRBJ2-1; 8 bases line up with TRBD1. From germline, CDR1 is MNHEY and CDR2 SVGAGI. The CDR3 totals 15 residues. V was clipped by 0 bases and J by 7 bases; unmatched bases: 5. As DNA, the CDR3 is TGTGCCAGCAGTTACTCGACAGGGGAGCAGAATGAGCAGTTCTTC. Residues: CASSYSTGEQNEQFF.